This T cell receptor beta chain was captured in a study of blood T cell repertoires in COVID-19. Overall study context: Acute and convalescent COVID-19 samples came from the United States, Italy and Spain. Sample material is recorded as cDNA or gDNA derived from T cells, B-cell-depleted T cells, or PBMCs.

Per the germline V gene, CDR1 is SGHNT and CDR2 is YYREEE (reference sequence). With 4 bases removed from V and 0 bases from J, the gap between germline ends came to 15 bases. This CDR3 has 16 amino acids. As handled by the study authors: For nucleated cells, counts were estimated from reference gene primer amplification. The assay was immunoSEQ multiplex PCR, and TCRdb's table has in-frame clones only and misses some. That table furnishes V, J and clone size, whereas the DNA furnished D and trimming. This sample has fewer than 200,000 clones; around four fifths occur once, and the top ten carry roughly 8%.

V gene TRBV5-4 combines with J gene TRBJ2-3; D possibly corresponds to TRBD1 (6 bases). The clonotype comes from a man between 35 and 55 years old who had recovered from COVID-19. The sequencing sample was made of peripheral blood. The CDR3 nucleotides are TGTGCCAGCAGCATAAGAACAGGGCCTAGCACAGATACGCAGTATTTT. Protein: CASSIRTGPSTDTQYF.